This is a list of T cell receptor beta chains from one sample in a study of CD8 T cells in ankylosing spondylitis. TCRdb reprocessed the 5' RACE reads with MiXCR, giving one entry per CDR3 protein. The sample lists 200,000 to 250,000 distinct CDR3 sequences; about a quarter were seen once. Sequencing was carried out using blood, either unsorted or a sorted T cell fraction (not recorded which). The receptors come from a male donor with ankylosing spondylitis or in good health (not recorded which). Each CDR3 is given with its conserved first and last residue. Each record gives: J gene, D gene, V gene, clone size, CDR3 protein, CDR3 DNA. The D gene is left open where the match is weak. Not every row has a clone size; where given, it reads once, few, many or a size class.

>TRBJ2-7|.|TRBV7-2|many
CASSYDYYSYEQYF
TGTGCCAGCAGCTACGACTACTACTCCTACGAGCAGTACTTC
>TRBJ2-2|TRBD2|TRBV10-3|.
CAISDRLAANTGELFF
TGTGCCATCAGTGACCGGCTAGCGGCGAACACCGGGGAGCTGTTTTTT
>TRBJ2-3|TRBD2|TRBV11-2|.
CASRPGLAGDTQYF
TGTGCCAGCAGGCCGGGACTAGCGGGAGATACGCAGTATTTT
>TRBJ2-1|TRBD2|TRBV5-1|.
CASSLALGTSGDNEQFF
TGCGCCAGCAGCTTGGCCTTGGGGACTAGCGGAGACAATGAGCAGTTCTTC
>TRBJ2-5|.|TRBV20-1|.
CSTKIEETQYF
TGCAGTACCAAGATTGAAGAGACCCAGTACTTC
>TRBJ1-5|.|TRBV29-1|.
CSVGSGGEPQHF
TGCAGCGTAGGTTCCGGGGGGGAGCCCCAGCATTTT
>TRBJ2-3|TRBD2|TRBV7-3|few
CASSLTSSGAGDTQYF
TGTGCCAGCAGCTTAACGTCTAGCGGGGCTGGAGATACGCAGTATTTT
>TRBJ2-7|TRBD1|TRBV12-3/TRBV12-4|many
CASSHTTGSYEQYF
TGTGCCAGCAGTCATACGACAGGGTCGTACGAGCAGTACTTC
>TRBJ1-3|.|TRBV28|many
CASSLPQGWPRYF
TGTGCCAGCAGTTTACCCCAGGGATGGCCAAGATATTTT
>TRBJ2-2|.|TRBV28|many
CASSFLGGRQGTNTGELFF
TGTGCCAGCAGTTTTCTTGGGGGGCGTCAGGGTACGAACACCGGGGAGCTGTTTTTT
>TRBJ2-3|.|TRBV20-1|.
CSATNLKKDTQYF
TGCAGTGCTACTAATCTAAAGAAAGATACGCAGTATTTT
>TRBJ2-3|TRBD2|TRBV10-3|many
CAISREGTDTQYF
TGTGCCATCAGTCGGGAGGGCACAGATACGCAGTATTTT
>TRBJ2-5|.|TRBV29-1|few
CSVEKGDETQYF
TGCAGCGTTGAAAAGGGGGACGAGACCCAGTACTTC
>TRBJ1-1|.|TRBV5-1|many
CASSSPNEGRTEAFF
TGCGCCAGCAGCTCACCAAATGAGGGGCGGACTGAAGCTTTCTTT
>TRBJ2-3|TRBD1|TRBV29-1|many
CSARQGFTDTQYF
TGCAGCGCCCGACAGGGTTTCACAGATACGCAGTATTTT
>TRBJ2-6|.|TRBV19|many
CASRQGYWANVLTF
TGTGCCAGTAGACAGGGTTATTGGGCCAACGTCCTGACTTTC
>TRBJ2-1|.|TRBV20-1|many
CSARASLDEQFF
TGCAGTGCTAGAGCTAGCCTGGATGAGCAGTTCTTC
>TRBJ2-2|.|TRBV7-2|few
CASSSRSTGELFF
TGTGCCAGCAGCTCCCGGAGCACCGGGGAGCTGTTTTTT
>TRBJ2-3|TRBD2|TRBV4-2|few
CASSQGLAGGHRADTQYF
TGTGCCAGCAGCCAAGGACTAGCGGGAGGGCATCGGGCAGATACGCAGTATTTT
>TRBJ1-1|.|TRBV5-1|.
CASSSDANRAKTEAFF
TGCGCCAGCAGCTCGGATGCAAACAGGGCGAAAACTGAAGCTTTCTTT
>TRBJ1-1|.|TRBV12-3/TRBV12-4|many
CASSTQNTEAFF
TGTGCCAGCAGCACCCAGAACACTGAAGCTTTCTTT
>TRBJ1-2|TRBD1|TRBV29-1|few
CSVPDRGSYGYTF
TGCAGCGTCCCCGACAGGGGATCCTATGGCTACACCTTC
>TRBJ1-1|.|TRBV5-5|.
CASSLGEGTEAFF
TGTGCCAGCAGCTTGGGTGAGGGCACTGAAGCTTTCTTT
>TRBJ2-1|.|TRBV12-3/TRBV12-4|many
CASSRTRTPGNEQFF
TGTGCCAGCAGTCGAACTAGAACCCCGGGGAATGAGCAGTTCTTC